Following are 22 T cell receptor beta chains from one sample sequenced in a study of a mutant IDH1 vaccine in newly diagnosed glioma. Data came from immunoSEQ multiplex PCR; TCRdb stores just in-frame clones and leaves some out. This table holds under 35,000 clones, 80% to 90% found once. The time point denotes: baseline, week 1 (first vaccination visit). The treatment is: pre-vaccination baseline after standard-of-care therapy. Specimen: PBMCs, collected from a glioma patient treated with radiotherapy, temozolomide or both. The receptors shown here come from a woman between 35 and 50 years old with glioma.

This chain joins TRBV6-5 and TRBJ1-1; D possibly corresponds to TRBD1 (6 bases). The germline V gene encodes CDR1 MNHEY and CDR2 SVGAGI. The length of the CDR3 is 14 residues. The V and J ends lost 5 bases and 0 bases respectively, with 10 bases between them. The CDR3: CASSPGTLNTEAFF. CDR3 nucleotide sequence: TGTGCCAGCAGTCCCGGGACATTGAACACTGAAGCTTTCTTT.

The gene calls are TRBV5-1 and TRBJ1-5; maybe TRBD1 (6 bases). Germline V gene data show CDR1 as SGHRS and CDR2 as YFSETQ. CDR3 length equals 15 residues. Trimming stripped 4 bases from V and 3 bases from J, with 14 bases between. The DNA for the CDR3 is TGCGCCAGCAGCCTCTTAGGACAGCACAATCAGCCCCAGCATTTT. Translated: CASSLLGQHNQPQHF.

The chain combines TRBV7-9 with TRBJ2-2, with D maybe TRBD1 (5 bases). V was trimmed by 5 bases and J by 3 bases, leaving 22 bases between them. This CDR3 region has 18 residues. CDR1 is SEHNR, CDR2 FQNEAQ, per germline (reference sequence). In DNA form, the CDR3 reads TGTGCCAGCAGCCCCGAGCCTGCAGGGCGGAGCTACACCGGGGAGCTGTTTTTT. Protein: CASSPEPAGRSYTGELFF.

This chain joins TRBV9 and TRBJ2-1; no clear D gene. V was clipped by 0 bases and J by 0 bases, with 7 bases between them. The CDR3 runs to 15 residues. Per germline, CDR1 SGDLS and CDR2 YYNGEE. The CDR3 reads CASSVGASSYNEQFF. CDR3 nucleotides: TGTGCCAGCAGCGTAGGCGCTAGCTCCTACAATGAGCAGTTCTTC.

The chain couples TRBV4-2 to TRBJ1-4; possible D gene TRBD1, 5 bases. CDR3 length equals 16 residues. The V end was cut by 1 base, the J end by 0 bases, with 9 bases between. The germline V gene encodes CDR1 LGHNA and CDR2 YNFKEQ. The CDR3 DNA sequence: TGTGCCAGCAGCCAAGGCAGGGAAGCAACTAATGAAAAACTGTTTTTT. It yields the protein CASSQGREATNEKLFF.

In DNA form, the CDR3 reads TGTGCCAGCAGAAGTTCTGGGAGGTTGGGCACTGAAGCTTTCTTT. Translating gives CASRSSGRLGTEAFF. V is TRBV27 and J is TRBJ1-1; D remains ambiguous. Trimming pared 6 bases from V and 4 bases from J, leaving 18 bases between. The CDR3 consists of 15 residues. Germline CDR1 and CDR2: MNHEY and SMNVEV (reference sequence).

This clone was seen only once. The J gene is TRBJ2-7, the V gene TRBV6-5, with 9 bases that match TRBD1. V lost 6 bases to trimming and J lost 4 bases; unmatched junction nucleotides: 7. Germline loops: CDR1 MNHEY, CDR2 SVGAGI. This CDR3 is built from 14 residues. CDR3 in amino acids: CASRPGQGNYEQYF. CDR3 nucleotides: TGTGCCAGCAGGCCGGGACAGGGCAATTACGAGCAGTACTTC.

This chain connects TRBV30 to TRBJ1-5; maybe TRBD1 (6 bases). The CDR3 extends over 18 amino acids. Germline V gene data show CDR1 as GTSNPN and CDR2 as SVGIG (reference sequence). Deletions cut 0 bases from V and 6 bases from J, with 24 bases between. In DNA, the CDR3 is TGTGCCTGGAGTGTCCTAGGACCCCTCGGGGGCTCGAGTCAGCCCCAGCATTTT. This encodes CAWSVLGPLGGSSQPQHF.

As regards this clone: The junction shows a germline mismatch at one end, possibly a read error. The chain is built from TRBV10-1 and TRBJ2-1; 7 bases are a match to TRBD2. The V gene's germline CDR1 is WNHNN and CDR2 SYGVQD (reference sequence). This CDR3 is 12 amino acids long. CDR3 nucleotides: TGCGCCAGCAGTGAGTCGCGGGAGTTTTTACTCTTC. Amino acid sequence: CASSESREFLLF.

The chain combines TRBV28 with TRBJ1-2; no reliable D call. Germline-derived CDR1 and CDR2 are MDHEN and SYDVKM. Trimming took off 5 bases at V and 8 bases at J, with 24 bases between the two ends. The CDR3 loop spans 16 amino acids. The CDR3 is CASSRPRAGYLVGYTF. CDR3 bases: TGTGCCAGCAGTCGACCCCGGGCCGGATACCTCGTGGGCTACACCTTC.

J is TRBJ1-3 and V is TRBV28; TRBD1 is a possible D gene (6 bases). The CDR3 loop spans 14 amino acids. Trimming shortened V by 6 bases and J by 4 bases, and 13 bases separated the two germline ends. Germline-derived CDR1 and CDR2 are MDHEN and SYDVKM. CDR3 coding DNA: TGTGCCAGCAGCTCCGGGACACTCGGAAACACCATATATTTT. Its translation is CASSSGTLGNTIYF.

The chain combines TRBV10-3 with TRBJ2-7, with a weak D call TRBD2 (6 bases). CDR1 and CDR2 from the germline V gene are ENHRY and SYGVKD. The V end lost 6 bases, the J end lost 5 bases, and 8 bases lay between the germline ends. This CDR3 contains 11 residues. CDR3 amino acids: CAIREGDEQYF. As DNA, the CDR3 is TGTGCCATCAGGGAGGGTGACGAGCAGTACTTC.

The chain links TRBV6-4 to TRBJ2-1; a weak D match, TRBD2 (6 bases). Trimming took off 3 bases at V and 5 bases at J, with 14 bases between the two ends. There are 15 residues in the CDR3. Looked up from germline, CDR1 is MRHNA and CDR2 is SNTAGT. The CDR3 nucleotides read TGTGCCAGCAGTGAGACGCGACTAGAGAACAATGAGCAGTTCTTC. This translates into CASSETRLENNEQFF.

The rearrangement joins TRBV2 to TRBJ2-5; 7 bases align to TRBD1. This CDR3 is 17 amino acids long. The germline V gene encodes CDR1 SNHLY and CDR2 FYNNEI. Losses at the gene ends were 7 bases for V and 4 bases for J; bases not matched to a gene: 18. As DNA, the CDR3 is TGTGCCAGCATCGTTGGTACAACAGGGGAAGATCGAGAGACCCAGTACTTC. Translation gives CASIVGTTGEDRETQYF.

This rearrangement joins TRBV6-1 to TRBJ2-4; D is possibly TRBD2 (6 bases). The CDR3 runs 17 residues. V lost 2 bases to trimming and J lost 1 base, with 15 bases between them. In germline, CDR1 is MNHNS, CDR2 SASEGT. Here the CDR3 DNA reads TGTGCCAGCAGTGAATGGCTAGCGTTTACCGCCAAAAACATTCAGTACTTC. Encoded protein: CASSEWLAFTAKNIQYF.

This rearrangement joins TRBV2 to TRBJ1-2; 9 bases align to TRBD1. Germline V CDR1 and CDR2: SNHLY, FYNNEI. J lost 6 bases, V lost 6 bases, and 5 bases had no gene match. The CDR3 consists of 13 residues. The CDR3 DNA follows: TGTGCCAGCAGACGTGGACAGGGGAATGGCTACACCTTC. It specifies CASRRGQGNGYTF.

This CDR3 reads CASSALQGMNTEAFF. The CDR3 nucleotides read TGTGCCAGTAGTGCATTACAGGGGATGAACACTGAAGCTTTCTTT. The chain joins TRBV19 to TRBJ1-1; 7 nucleotides agree with TRBD1. Per germline, CDR1 LNHDA and CDR2 SQIVND (reference sequence). The trim removed 5 bases at V and 0 bases at J, leaving 6 bases unmatched. The CDR3 runs to 15 residues.

The chain recombines TRBV5-8 with TRBJ2-3; 8 bases match TRBD2. The CDR3 extends over 14 amino acids. Looked up from germline, CDR1 is SGHTS and CDR2 is YDEGEE. The ends lost 6 bases at V and 0 bases at J; junction bases unmatched: 3. CDR3 sequence (DNA): TGTGCCAGCATCCCTAGCGGGAGCACAGATACGCAGTATTTT. Translating gives CASIPSGSTDTQYF.

This clone was counted once. The genes are TRBV28 and TRBJ2-7; 9 nucleotides match TRBD2. J lost 5 bases, V lost 8 bases, and 10 bases had no gene match. Germline V lookup: CDR1 MDHEN, CDR2 SYDVKM. The CDR3 is 14 amino acids. CDR3 bases: TGTGCCAGCGCCGAGCGGGAGGTTAGGAACGAGCAGTACTTC. Its translation is CASAEREVRNEQYF.

The CDR3 spells CASSQVRVPSTEAFF. CDR3 coding DNA: TGTGCCAGCAGCCAAGTCCGGGTCCCGAGCACTGAAGCTTTCTTT. The chain has TRBV14 and TRBJ1-1; D unresolved. The V end lost 1 base, the J end lost 4 bases, and 13 bases lay between the germline ends. Germline loops: CDR1 SGHDN, CDR2 FVKESK. The CDR3 length is 15 residues.

This clone was counted between two and nine times. CDR3: CASRGQNTEAFF. The CDR3 DNA follows: TGTGCCAGCAGGGGACAAAACACTGAAGCTTTCTTT. This chain connects TRBV7-9 to TRBJ1-1, with a weak D call TRBD1 (6 bases). V lost 6 bases and J lost 2, with 7 bases in between. The CDR3 runs 12 residues. Looked up from germline, CDR1 is SEHNR and CDR2 is FQNEAQ (reference sequence). Full variable domain (missing parts from reference TRBV7-9 and TRBJ1-1): DTGVSQNPRHKITKRGQNVTFRCDPISEHNRLYWYRQTLGQGPEFLTYFQNEAQLEKSRLLSDRFSAERPKGSFSTLEIQRTEQGDSAMYLCASRGQNTEAFFGQGTRLTVV.

The rearrangement links TRBV21-1 to TRBJ1-2; TRBD1 is the table's D call and was not checked against the DNA. TRBV21-1 has pseudogene status. This CDR3 spans 15 amino acids. The CDR3 DNA reads as TGTGCCAGCAGCAAAGGGAGACAGGGAAGATATGGCTACACCTTC. Amino acids: CASSKGRQGRYGYTF.